There are many counts of the clone carrying this TCR beta chain. The antigen remains undetermined. The sample comes from a study of T cells after posttransplantation cyclophosphamide. TCRdb's copy holds only in-frame clones and misses some; the assay was immunoSEQ multiplex PCR. The sample has around 44,000 clones, none seen only once. Findings and limits, study-wide: Donor-recipient repertoire similarity was low at 1-2 months, rising over year one.

Germline CDR1 is SQVTM and CDR2 is ANQGSEA. The CDR3 extends over 14 amino acids. V shed 6 bases, J shed 9 bases, and the junction held 14 bases outside the gene matches. This receptor was identified in a middle-aged man in good health, CMV-negative, and a related stem cell transplant donor. The chain joins TRBV29-1 to TRBJ1-5, with TRBD1 matching 7 bases. Sequenced input: PBMCs. The CDR3 DNA reads as TGCAGCGTCGGACAGGAAACCACTATACCGCCCCAGCATTTT. Translating gives CSVGQETTIPPQHF.